Below are 9 T cell receptor beta chains sequenced from a single sample in a study of OX40 agonist ivuxolimab in advanced cancers. Sequenced by immunoSEQ multiplex PCR; TCRdb stores in-frame clones only, minus some. In the table there are about 66,000 clones, around 85% of which are singletons. The sequencing used CD4+ or CD8+ T cells sorted from blood, collected in a trial of the OX40 agonist ivuxolimab. The receptors were sampled from an adult with an advanced solid tumor such as melanoma, head and neck, liver or kidney cancer.

The chain carries TRBV5-1 and TRBJ1-1; tentatively, D is TRBD1 (5 bases). CDR3 length equals 13 residues. Germline lookup yields CDR1 SGHRS and CDR2 YFSETQ. Trimming cost V 5 bases and J 9 bases, with 17 bases left between them. In nucleotides, the CDR3 is TGCGCCAGCAGGAGAGCACCGCAGGGTCAAGCTTTCTTT. Amino acids: CASRRAPQGQAFF.

The chain employs TRBV15 and TRBJ1-2; D call uncertain. The CDR3 consists of 15 residues. Between the trimmed V and J ends, which lost 1 base and 1 base, there was a span of 10 bases. Germline V lookup: CDR1 LNHNV, CDR2 YYDKDF (reference sequence). The CDR3 loop is CATSRATDGNYGYTF. The CDR3 DNA reads TGTGCCACCAGCAGAGCCACCGACGGTAACTATGGCTACACCTTC.

This chain joins TRBV7-2 and TRBJ2-1, with D possibly matching TRBD2 (5 bases). This CDR3 region has 17 residues. Per the germline V gene, CDR1 is SGHTA and CDR2 is FQGNSA. V lost 1 base and J lost 7, with 20 bases in between. The CDR3 is CASSLGLSVGRRNEQFF. The CDR3 nucleotides read TGTGCCAGCAGCTTAGGTCTTTCGGTTGGGAGAAGGAATGAGCAGTTCTTC.

The J gene is TRBJ1-1, the V gene TRBV6-1, with TRBD1 matching 7 bases. This CDR3 region has 13 residues. Germline loops: CDR1 MNHNS, CDR2 SASEGT. J gave up 10 bases and V 4 bases, and 9 bases lay outside the gene matches. The CDR3, as DNA: TGTGCCAGCAGTGGGTCGACAGGGTCGGGAGCTTTCTTT. The encoded protein is CASSGSTGSGAFF.

This CDR3 reads CASSIRTGTAATTNEKLFF. DNA of the CDR3: TGTGCCAGTAGTATCAGAACCGGGACAGCGGCAACAACTAATGAAAAACTGTTTTTT. The V gene is TRBV19, the J gene TRBJ1-4; 7 bases match TRBD1. The J segment lost 0 bases and the V segment lost 3 bases, leaving 13 bases of the junction unmatched. In germline, CDR1 is LNHDA, CDR2 SQIVND (reference sequence). The CDR3 spans 19 residues.

The chain is built from TRBV11-2 and TRBJ1-6, with D hard to call. V dropped 2 bases and J dropped 2 bases, with 10 bases sitting between them. Germline CDR1 and CDR2: SGHAT and FQNNGV. This CDR3 has 16 amino acids. This CDR3 reads CASSLLRDTYNSPLHF. The CDR3 DNA is TGTGCCAGCAGCTTACTGAGGGATACCTATAATTCACCCCTCCACTTT.

This clone was detected a few times. The CDR3 loop reads CASSLGGSYNSPLHF. The DNA of the CDR3 is TGTGCCAGCAGTTTGGGAGGCAGTTATAATTCACCCCTCCACTTT. The chain carries TRBV28 and TRBJ1-6; D is unclear. The CDR3 has 15 amino acids. Germline CDR1 reads MDHEN; CDR2 reads SYDVKM. The ends were cut back, 3 bases at V and 4 bases at J, with 10 bases in the middle. The whole variable domain, remainder taken from reference TRBV28 and TRBJ1-6, is DVKVTQSSRYLVKRTGEKVFLECVQDMDHENMFWYRQDPGLGLRLIYFSYDVKMKEKGDIPEGYSVSREKKERFSLILESASTNQTSMYLCASSLGGSYNSPLHFGNGTRLTVT.

Concerning this clone: The same CDR3 can be traced to other DNA sequences in this sample. The chain uses TRBV28 and TRBJ1-2; no definite D call. The CDR3 consists of 12 residues. CDR1 and CDR2 (germline): MDHEN, SYDVKM. Between the trimmed V and J ends, which lost 1 base and 5 bases, there was a span of 5 bases. The CDR3 spells CASSLSAYGYTF. The DNA for the CDR3 is TGTGCCAGCAGTTTATCGGCTTATGGCTACACCTTC.

The rearrangement links TRBV5-1 to TRBJ2-5; tentatively, D is TRBD1 (6 bases). The CDR3 has 14 amino acids. Germline V gives CDR1 SGHRS, CDR2 YFSETQ. The V end lost 0 bases, the J end lost 6 bases, and 12 bases lay between the germline ends. CDR3 coding DNA: TGCGCCAGCAGCTTGGACGGACAGTTGCAGACCCAGTACTTC. This sequence encodes CASSLDGQLQTQYF.